The next 19 T cell receptor beta chains were all read from a single sample in a study of blood T cell repertoires in COVID-19. Libraries were prepared by immunoSEQ multiplex PCR; TCRdb keeps only in-frame clonotypes and omits some of them. The top ten hold about an eighth of the sample, which has around 230,000 clones, 75% to 90% seen once. Sequences were obtained from peripheral blood. The source is a woman aged 55-70 years with active or convalescent COVID-19.

The V call is TRBV3-1 (or the pseudogene TRBV3-2), the J call TRBJ2-1; weak D call: TRBD1 (5 bases). The CDR3 is 16 amino acids. V was shortened by 4 bases and J by 4 bases, with 17 bases between the two germline ends. The germline V gene encodes CDR1 LGHDT and CDR2 YNNKEL (reference sequence). The CDR3 DNA reads TGTGCCAGCAGCCCTAGGGGCAGGCCTTTATACAATGAGCAGTTCTTC. Translation: CASSPRGRPLYNEQFF.

The chain links TRBV6-5 to TRBJ1-2, with 7 positions matching TRBD1. This CDR3 is built from 15 residues. Germline loops: CDR1 MNHEY, CDR2 SVGAGI. J gave up 8 bases and V 2 bases, and 11 bases lay outside the gene matches. Here the CDR3 DNA reads TGTGCCAGCAGTTACCGGGGACAGCGCGGTGAGGGCTACACCTTC. Its translation is CASSYRGQRGEGYTF.

The sample holds a few counts of this clone. The chain combines TRBV13 with TRBJ1-1; the D is unclear. The CDR3 length is 15 residues. CDR1 and CDR2 from the germline V gene are PRHDT and FYEKMQ (reference sequence). V was clipped by 1 base and J by 4 bases, with 13 bases between them. For the CDR3, the DNA is TGTGCCAGCAGCTTAGATCGCGGGGTGGGCACTGAAGCTTTCTTT. Encoded protein: CASSLDRGVGTEAFF.

The CDR3 DNA sequence: TGTGCCAGCAGTGAAGGTCTTCTAGCTAACTATGGCTACACCTTC. Translated: CASSEGLLANYGYTF. The chain carries TRBV6-1 and TRBJ1-2; D gene uncertain. Germline CDR1 MNHNS, CDR2 SASEGT. CDR3 length equals 15 residues. Trimming removed 1 base at V and 0 bases at J, with 9 bases between.

This CDR3 is CASSLGTGTYGYTF. Here the CDR3 DNA reads TGCGCCAGCAGCTTGGGGACAGGGACCTATGGCTACACCTTC. V gene TRBV5-1 combines with J gene TRBJ1-2, with TRBD1 matching 8 bases. V was clipped by 0 bases and J by 4 bases; unmatched bases: 2. CDR1 is SGHRS, CDR2 YFSETQ, per germline. The CDR3 consists of 14 residues.

The V and J genes are TRBV19 and TRBJ2-3, with 10 positions matching TRBD2. CDR1 and CDR2 from the germline V gene are LNHDA and SQIVND (reference sequence). Trimming cost V 4 bases and J 5 bases; bases outside gene matches: 6. This CDR3 region has 15 residues. The CDR3 DNA reads TGTGCCAGTAGTACAAGGACTAGCGGTGGAGATACGCAGTATTTT. Residues: CASSTRTSGGDTQYF.

This sequence joins TRBV28 and TRBJ1-1; 9 bases are a match to TRBD1. Germline lookup yields CDR1 MDHEN and CDR2 SYDVKM. There are 13 residues in the CDR3. Trimming at V came to 1 base and at J to 7 bases, leaving 1 base not matched to a gene. Written as DNA, the CDR3 is TGTGCCAGCAGTTTATTGGGACAGGGTGAAGCTTTCTTT. This sequence encodes CASSLLGQGEAFF.

This chain uses TRBV6-6 with TRBJ2-1, with 8 bases fitting TRBD1. Germline CDR1 reads MNHNY; CDR2 reads SVGAGI (reference sequence). V dropped 5 bases and J dropped 6; count of bases not matched to a gene: 12. The CDR3 runs 16 residues. CDR3 sequence reads: CASSAPRQGFGNEQFF. DNA for the CDR3: TGTGCCAGCAGTGCGCCTAGACAGGGGTTCGGCAATGAGCAGTTCTTC.

Many counts were recorded for this clone. The rearrangement uses TRBV6-6 and TRBJ1-5; TRBD1 agrees at 8 bases. Germline V CDR1 and CDR2: MNHNY, SVGAGI (reference sequence). V shed 4 bases, J shed 0 bases, and the junction held 2 bases outside the gene matches. CDR3 length: 15 amino acids. CDR3 in amino acids: CASSSQGASNQPQHF. The DNA for the CDR3 is TGTGCCAGCAGTTCCCAGGGGGCTAGCAATCAGCCCCAGCATTTT.

The rearrangement links TRBV9 to TRBJ2-1; 9 bases line up with TRBD2. From germline, CDR1 is SGDLS and CDR2 YYNGEE. The CDR3 consists of 15 residues. The J segment lost 4 bases and the V segment lost 6 bases, leaving 8 bases of the junction unmatched. CDR3 protein: CASNRGGASYNEQFF. In nucleotides, the CDR3 is TGTGCCAGCAATCGCGGGGGGGCTTCTTACAATGAGCAGTTCTTC.

This sequence joins TRBV7-9 and TRBJ1-6; D is unresolved. Germline V gives CDR1 SEHNR, CDR2 FQNEAQ (reference sequence). V shed 5 bases and J shed 9 bases, with 8 bases lying between them. The CDR3 is 12 residues long. As DNA, the CDR3 is TGTGCCAGCAGCCCCACAGCTTCACCCCTCCACTTT. Its translation: CASSPTASPLHF.

The chain carries TRBV15 and TRBJ2-2; D perhaps matches TRBD2 (7 bases). CDR3 length: 15 residues. With 7 bases removed from V and 4 bases from J, the gap between germline ends came to 16 bases. Germline V gene sequence: CDR1 LNHNV, CDR2 YYDKDF (reference sequence). CDR3 amino acids: CATKGGAVGTGELFF. CDR3 nucleotide sequence: TGTGCCACCAAGGGGGGGGCCGTGGGCACCGGGGAGCTGTTTTTT.

The gene calls are TRBV4-2 and TRBJ2-7, with D possibly being TRBD2 (6 bases). Germline V gene data show CDR1 as LGHNA and CDR2 as YNFKEQ. Trimming removed 0 bases from V and 3 bases from J, with 12 bases in between. The CDR3 extends over 15 amino acids. CDR3 nucleotides: TGTGCCAGCAGCCAAGATCGGTGGGGGGACTACGAGCAGTACTTC. Its protein product is CASSQDRWGDYEQYF.

This clone was seen a few times. This chain joins TRBV7-3 and TRBJ2-2; 8 bases line up with TRBD1. This CDR3 spans 17 amino acids. J was trimmed by 7 bases and V by 3 bases; bases with no gene match: 13. Looked up from germline, CDR1 is SGHTA and CDR2 is FQGTGA. The CDR3 bases are TGTGCCAGCAGCTTTGGTAGTTTGCAGGGGGCCGACGGGGAGCTGTTTTTT. Its protein product is CASSFGSLQGADGELFF. The full variable domain, completed using reference TRBV7-3 and TRBJ2-2, is GAGVSQTPSNKVTEKGKYVELRCDPISGHTALYWYRQSLGQGPEFLIYFQGTGAADDSGLPNDRFFAVRPEGSVSTLKIQRTERGDSAVYLCASSFGSLQGADGELFFGEGSRLTVL.

The chain carries TRBV7-2 and TRBJ1-2, with 7 positions matching TRBD1. The CDR3 consists of 17 residues. Germline-derived CDR1 and CDR2 are SGHTA and FQGNSA. The J segment lost 6 bases and the V segment lost 5 bases, leaving 18 bases of the junction unmatched. CDR3 coding DNA: TGTGCCAGCAGCGTAGAAAGCCGTTACAGGGGCCTGGATGGCTACACCTTC. This encodes CASSVESRYRGLDGYTF.

The genes are TRBV6-5 and TRBJ1-2; a weak D match, TRBD1 (5 bases). The CDR3 covers 13 residues. Germline V CDR1 and CDR2: MNHEY, SVGAGI. V was pared by 0 bases and J by 8 bases, with 10 bases between. The DNA for the CDR3 is TGTGCCAGCAGTTACTCGAGAAACAGGGGCTACACCTTC. Its translation: CASSYSRNRGYTF.

The chain combines TRBV30 with TRBJ2-4; 8 bases line up with TRBD2. Germline V gene sequence: CDR1 GTSNPN, CDR2 SVGIG (reference sequence). Losses at the gene ends were 3 bases for V and 1 base for J; bases not matched to a gene: 2. The length of the CDR3 is 14 residues. The CDR3 bases are TGTGCCTGGAGGTCGGGGGGGGCCAAAAACATTCAGTACTTC. This sequence encodes CAWRSGGAKNIQYF.

The gene calls are TRBV3-1 (or the pseudogene TRBV3-2) and TRBJ1-1; possibly TRBD1 for D (5 bases). CDR1 and CDR2 (germline): LGHDT, YNNKEL (reference sequence). The CDR3 consists of 14 residues. V gave up 2 bases and J gave up 4 bases, with 11 bases separating them. CDR3 sequence reads: CASSQILGGTEAFF. DNA of the CDR3: TGTGCCAGCAGCCAAATCTTGGGGGGCACTGAAGCTTTCTTT.

The rearrangement joins TRBV7-8 to TRBJ2-3; TRBD1 is a possible D gene (5 bases). Between the trimmed V and J ends, which lost 4 bases and 0 bases, there was a span of 14 bases. The CDR3 extends over 16 amino acids. In germline, CDR1 is SGHVS, CDR2 FQNEAQ. The DNA of the CDR3 is TGTGCCAGCAGCTCGCCCGACAGAGCTAGCACAGATACGCAGTATTTT. It encodes CASSSPDRASTDTQYF.